The T cell receptor (beta chain) described here comes from a study of blood T cells in healthy people across ages. This clonotype was counted ten times or more. Sample-barcoded 5' priming and a J-beta primer mix drove a second PCR of 7 to 11 cycles. TCRdb passed the 5' RACE reads through MiXCR, listing each CDR3 protein once. The data contain 1.5 million to 2 million distinct CDR3 sequences, roughly two fifths of them singletons. The CDR3 spans 14 residues. V lost 5 bases, J lost 8 bases, and 15 bases lay in between. The sequenced sample was blood. The chain combines TRBV12-3 or TRBV12-4 with TRBJ1-4, with D perhaps matching TRBD1 (6 bases). This receptor was identified in a human donor in good health. CDR3 protein: CASSPDRMGEKLFF. The DNA for the CDR3 is TGTGCCAGCAGTCCCGACAGGATGGGAGAAAAACTGTTTTTT.